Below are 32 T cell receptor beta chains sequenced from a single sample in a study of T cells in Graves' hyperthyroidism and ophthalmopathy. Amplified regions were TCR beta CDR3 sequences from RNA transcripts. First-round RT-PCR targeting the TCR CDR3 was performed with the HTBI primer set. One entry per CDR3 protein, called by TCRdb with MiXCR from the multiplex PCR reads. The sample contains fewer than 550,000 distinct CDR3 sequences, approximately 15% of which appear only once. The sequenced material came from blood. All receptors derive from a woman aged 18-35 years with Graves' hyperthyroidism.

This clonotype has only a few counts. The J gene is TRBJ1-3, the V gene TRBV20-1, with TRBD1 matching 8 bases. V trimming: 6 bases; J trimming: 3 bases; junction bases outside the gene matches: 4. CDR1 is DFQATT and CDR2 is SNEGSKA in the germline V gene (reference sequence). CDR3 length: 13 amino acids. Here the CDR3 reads CSALGQVGNTIYF. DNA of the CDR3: TGCAGTGCCCTGGGACAGGTTGGAAACACCATATATTTT.

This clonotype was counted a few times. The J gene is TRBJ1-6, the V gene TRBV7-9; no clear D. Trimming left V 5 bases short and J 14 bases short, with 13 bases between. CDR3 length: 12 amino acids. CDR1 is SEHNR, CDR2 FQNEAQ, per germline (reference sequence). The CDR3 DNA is TGTGCCAGCAGCACATCAGGTCAGACCCTCCACTTT. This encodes CASSTSGQTLHF.

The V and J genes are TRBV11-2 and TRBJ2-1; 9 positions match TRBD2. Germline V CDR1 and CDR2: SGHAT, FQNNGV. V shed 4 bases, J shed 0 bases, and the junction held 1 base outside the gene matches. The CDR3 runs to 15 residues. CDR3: CASSSSGASYNEQFF. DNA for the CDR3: TGTGCCAGCAGCTCTAGCGGGGCCTCCTACAATGAGCAGTTCTTC.

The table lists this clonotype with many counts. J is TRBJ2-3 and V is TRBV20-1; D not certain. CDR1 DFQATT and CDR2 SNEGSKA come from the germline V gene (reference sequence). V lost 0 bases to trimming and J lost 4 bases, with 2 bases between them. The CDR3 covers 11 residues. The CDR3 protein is CSARDADTQYF. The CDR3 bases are TGCAGTGCTAGAGATGCAGATACGCAGTATTTT.

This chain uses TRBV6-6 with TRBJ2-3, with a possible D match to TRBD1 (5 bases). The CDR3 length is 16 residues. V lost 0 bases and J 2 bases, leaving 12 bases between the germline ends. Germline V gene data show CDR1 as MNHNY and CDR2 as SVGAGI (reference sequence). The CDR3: CASSYSPSDNTDTQYF. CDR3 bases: TGTGCCAGCAGTTACTCTCCTTCGGACAACACAGATACGCAGTATTTT.

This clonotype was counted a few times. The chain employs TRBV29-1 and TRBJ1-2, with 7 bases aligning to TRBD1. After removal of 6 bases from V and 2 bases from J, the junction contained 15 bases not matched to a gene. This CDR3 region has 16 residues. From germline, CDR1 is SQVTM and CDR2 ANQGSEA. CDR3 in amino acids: CSVGGFQGVLNYGYTF. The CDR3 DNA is TGCAGCGTCGGGGGGTTCCAGGGGGTATTAAACTATGGCTACACCTTC. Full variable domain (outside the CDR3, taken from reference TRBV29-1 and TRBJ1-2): SAVISQKPSRDICQRGTSLTIQCQVDSQVTMMFWYRQQPGQSLTLIATANQGSEATYESGFVIDKFPISRPNLTFSTLTVSNMSPEDSSIYLCSVGGFQGVLNYGYTFGSGTRLTVV.

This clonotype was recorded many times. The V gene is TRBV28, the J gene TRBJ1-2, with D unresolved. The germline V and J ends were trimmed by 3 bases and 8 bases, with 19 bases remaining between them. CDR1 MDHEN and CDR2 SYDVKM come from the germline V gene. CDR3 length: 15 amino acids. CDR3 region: CASSLDGNPASGYTF. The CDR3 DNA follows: TGTGCCAGCAGTTTGGACGGCAACCCGGCGTCGGGCTACACCTTC.

The CDR3 DNA reads as TGTGCCAGCAGCAACACACCCGGGGAGACCCAGTACTTC. Translated: CASSNTPGETQYF. This chain joins TRBV9 and TRBJ2-5; no clear D gene. Germline CDR1 is SGDLS and CDR2 is YYNGEE. The CDR3 consists of 13 residues. V lost 4 bases and J 5 bases, leaving 12 bases between the germline ends.

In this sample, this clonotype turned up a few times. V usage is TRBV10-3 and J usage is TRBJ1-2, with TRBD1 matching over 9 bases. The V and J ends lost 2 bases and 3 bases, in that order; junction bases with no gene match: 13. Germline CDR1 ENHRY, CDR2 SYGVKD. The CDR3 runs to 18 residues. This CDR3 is CAISEHSARDRVDYGYTF. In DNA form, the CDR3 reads TGTGCCATCAGTGAGCACTCAGCCCGGGACAGGGTGGACTATGGCTACACCTTC.

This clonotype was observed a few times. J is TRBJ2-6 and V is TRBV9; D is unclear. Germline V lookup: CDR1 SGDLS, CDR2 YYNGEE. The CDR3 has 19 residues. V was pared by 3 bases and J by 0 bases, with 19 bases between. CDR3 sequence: CASSGEVPEIVSGANVLTF. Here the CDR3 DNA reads TGTGCCAGCAGCGGCGAAGTTCCAGAAATAGTCTCTGGGGCCAACGTCCTGACTTTC.

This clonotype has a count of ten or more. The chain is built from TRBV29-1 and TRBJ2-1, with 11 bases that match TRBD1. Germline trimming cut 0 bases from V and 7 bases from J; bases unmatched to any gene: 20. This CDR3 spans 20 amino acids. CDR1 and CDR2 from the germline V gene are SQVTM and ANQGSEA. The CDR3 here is CSVEDFLGQGAPLMMNEQFF. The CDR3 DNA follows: TGCAGCGTTGAAGATTTCCTAGGACAGGGGGCGCCTCTTATGATGAATGAGCAGTTCTTC.

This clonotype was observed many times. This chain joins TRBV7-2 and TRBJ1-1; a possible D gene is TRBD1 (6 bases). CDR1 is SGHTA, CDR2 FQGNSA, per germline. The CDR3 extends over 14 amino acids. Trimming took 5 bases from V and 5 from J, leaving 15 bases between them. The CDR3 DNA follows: TGTGCCAGCAGCCGACCTACAGGGTTTACTGAAGCTTTCTTT. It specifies CASSRPTGFTEAFF.

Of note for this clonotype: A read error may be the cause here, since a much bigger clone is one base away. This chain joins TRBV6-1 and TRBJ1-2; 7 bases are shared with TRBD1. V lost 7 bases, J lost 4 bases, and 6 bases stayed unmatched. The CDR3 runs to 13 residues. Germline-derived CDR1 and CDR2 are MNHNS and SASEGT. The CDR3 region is CASTRTGPYGYTF. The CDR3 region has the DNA TGTGCCAGCACCCGGACAGGCCCCTATGGCTACACCTTC.

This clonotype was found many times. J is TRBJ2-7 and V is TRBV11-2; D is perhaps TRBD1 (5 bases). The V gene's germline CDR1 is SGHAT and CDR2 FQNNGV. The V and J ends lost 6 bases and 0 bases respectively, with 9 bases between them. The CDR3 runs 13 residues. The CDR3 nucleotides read TGTGCCAGCAGAATACAGGACTCCTACGAGCAGTACTTC. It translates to CASRIQDSYEQYF.

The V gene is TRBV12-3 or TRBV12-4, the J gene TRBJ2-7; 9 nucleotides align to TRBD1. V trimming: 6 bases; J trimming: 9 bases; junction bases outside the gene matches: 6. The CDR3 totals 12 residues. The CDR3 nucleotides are TGTGCCAGCAGCGGACAGGGGATCAGGCAGTACTTC. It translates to CASSGQGIRQYF.

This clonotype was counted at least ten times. CDR3: CASSEPGLAPNEQFF. The CDR3 nucleotides read TGCGCCAGCAGTGAGCCGGGACTAGCTCCCAATGAGCAGTTCTTC. The chain uses TRBV10-2 and TRBJ2-1; 9 bases are a match to TRBD2. The V gene end was trimmed by 2 bases and the J gene end by 6 bases; junction bases not matched to a gene: 5. CDR1 WSHSY and CDR2 SAAADI come from the germline V gene. The CDR3 loop spans 15 amino acids.

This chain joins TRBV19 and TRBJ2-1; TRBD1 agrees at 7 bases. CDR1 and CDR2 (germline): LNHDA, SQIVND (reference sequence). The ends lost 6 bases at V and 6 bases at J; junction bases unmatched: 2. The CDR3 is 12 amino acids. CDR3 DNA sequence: TGTGCCAGTAGCCACAGGGGCAATGAGCAGTTCTTC. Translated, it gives CASSHRGNEQFF.

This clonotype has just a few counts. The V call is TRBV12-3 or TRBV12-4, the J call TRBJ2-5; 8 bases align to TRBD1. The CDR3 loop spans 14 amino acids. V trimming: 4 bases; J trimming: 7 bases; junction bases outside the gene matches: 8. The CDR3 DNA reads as TGTGCCAGCAGTTCCCAGGGGGCCCTGGGGACCCAGTACTTC. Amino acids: CASSSQGALGTQYF.

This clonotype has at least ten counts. The CDR3 nucleotides read TGCAGCGCCAGGGAGCGGGGCTCAGATACGCAGTATTTT. This codes for CSARERGSDTQYF. The V and J genes are TRBV29-1 and TRBJ2-3; 7 positions match TRBD2. The CDR3 has 13 amino acids. V lost 7 bases to trimming and J lost 4 bases; unmatched junction nucleotides: 8. CDR1 is SQVTM and CDR2 is ANQGSEA in the germline V gene.

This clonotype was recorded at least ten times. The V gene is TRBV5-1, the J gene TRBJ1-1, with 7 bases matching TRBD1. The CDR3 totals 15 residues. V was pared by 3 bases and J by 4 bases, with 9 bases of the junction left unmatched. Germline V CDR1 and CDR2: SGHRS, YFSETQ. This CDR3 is CASSSSTGSSTEAFF. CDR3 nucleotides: TGCGCCAGCAGCTCGTCGACAGGGTCGAGCACTGAAGCTTTCTTT.

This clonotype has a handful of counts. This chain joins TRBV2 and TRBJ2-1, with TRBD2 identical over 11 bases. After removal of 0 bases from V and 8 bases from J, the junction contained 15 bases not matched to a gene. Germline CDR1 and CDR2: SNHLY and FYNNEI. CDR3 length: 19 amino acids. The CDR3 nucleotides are TGTGCCAGCAGTGAAGCAGGAGGCGTAGCGGGAGGGGGGCTCGATGAGCAGTTCTTC. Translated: CASSEAGGVAGGGLDEQFF. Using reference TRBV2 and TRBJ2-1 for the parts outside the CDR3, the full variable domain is EPEVTQTPSHQVTQMGQEVILRCVPISNHLYFYWYRQILGQKVEFLVSFYNNEISEKSEIFDDQFSVERPDGSNFTLKIRSTKLEDSAMYFCASSEAGGVAGGGLDEQFFGPGTRLTVL.

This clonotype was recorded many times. CDR3 DNA: TGTGCCAGCAGTGAGGGATATCCCGGGACTGTGAACACTGAAGCTTTCTTT. It specifies CASSEGYPGTVNTEAFF. The V gene is TRBV6-1, the J gene TRBJ1-1; D is possibly TRBD1 (5 bases). Germline V CDR1 and CDR2: MNHNS, SASEGT. V was pared by 3 bases and J by 0 bases, with 17 bases between. This CDR3 has 17 residues.

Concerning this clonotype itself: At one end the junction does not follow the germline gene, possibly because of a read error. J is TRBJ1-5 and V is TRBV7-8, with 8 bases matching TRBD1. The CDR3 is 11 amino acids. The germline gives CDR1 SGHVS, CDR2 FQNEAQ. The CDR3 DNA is TGTGCCAGCAGCCCCTTACAGGGGGTGGATTTT. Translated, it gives CASSPLQGVDF.

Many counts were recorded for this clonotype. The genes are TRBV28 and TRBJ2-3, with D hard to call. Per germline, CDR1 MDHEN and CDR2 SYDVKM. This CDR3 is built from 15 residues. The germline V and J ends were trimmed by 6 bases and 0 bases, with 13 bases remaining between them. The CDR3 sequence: CASSHPETSTDTQYF. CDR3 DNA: TGTGCCAGCAGCCATCCGGAGACTAGCACAGATACGCAGTATTTT.

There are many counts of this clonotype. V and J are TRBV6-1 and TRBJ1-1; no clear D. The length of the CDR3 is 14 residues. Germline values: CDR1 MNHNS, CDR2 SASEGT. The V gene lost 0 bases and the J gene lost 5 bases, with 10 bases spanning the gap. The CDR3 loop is CASSEAQEGTEAFF. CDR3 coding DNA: TGTGCCAGCAGTGAAGCTCAGGAAGGAACTGAAGCTTTCTTT.

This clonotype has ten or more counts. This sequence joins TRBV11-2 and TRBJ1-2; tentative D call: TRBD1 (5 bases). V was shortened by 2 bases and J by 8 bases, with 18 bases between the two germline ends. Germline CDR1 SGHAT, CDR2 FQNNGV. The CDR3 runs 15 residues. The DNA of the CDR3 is TGTGCCAGCAGCTTAAATCAGGGACCTCGTCGGGGCTACACCTTC. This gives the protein CASSLNQGPRRGYTF.

This chain's CDR3 is CSVETRLTGYGIQYF. For the CDR3, the DNA is TGCAGCGTTGAAACTCGCCTAACCGGTTACGGGATTCAGTACTTC. The chain employs TRBV29-1 and TRBJ2-4; D gene uncertain. This CDR3 is built from 15 residues. Germline loops: CDR1 SQVTM, CDR2 ANQGSEA. Trimming cost V 2 bases and J 10 bases, with 21 bases left between them. Full variable domain (rest looked up from reference TRBV29-1 and TRBJ2-4): SAVISQKPSRDICQRGTSLTIQCQVDSQVTMMFWYRQQPGQSLTLIATANQGSEATYESGFVIDKFPISRPNLTFSTLTVSNMSPEDSSIYLCSVETRLTGYGIQYFGAGTRLSVL.

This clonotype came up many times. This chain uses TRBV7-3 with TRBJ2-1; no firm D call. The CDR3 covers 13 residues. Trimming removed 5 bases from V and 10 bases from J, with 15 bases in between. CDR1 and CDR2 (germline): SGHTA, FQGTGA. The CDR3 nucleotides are TGTGCCAGCAGCCTCCCCGCCCACGGGGAGCAGTTCTTC. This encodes CASSLPAHGEQFF.

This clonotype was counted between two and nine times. CDR3 sequence (DNA): TGCGCCAGCAGCCAAGATAGGGGGACAGGGAGTCAGCCCCAGCATTTT. Protein sequence: CASSQDRGTGSQPQHF. The chain is built from TRBV4-3 and TRBJ1-5; TRBD1 agrees at 9 bases. V was clipped by 0 bases and J by 6 bases; unmatched bases: 6. CDR1 is LGHNA, CDR2 YSLEER, per germline. This CDR3 has 16 amino acids.

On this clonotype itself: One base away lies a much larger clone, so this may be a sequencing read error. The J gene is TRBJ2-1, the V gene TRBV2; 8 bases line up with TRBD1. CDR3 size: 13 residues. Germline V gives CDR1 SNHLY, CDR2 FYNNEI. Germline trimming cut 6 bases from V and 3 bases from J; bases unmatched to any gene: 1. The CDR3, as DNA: TGTGCCAGCAGGACAGGGGACTACAATGAGCAGTTCTTC. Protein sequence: CASRTGDYNEQFF.

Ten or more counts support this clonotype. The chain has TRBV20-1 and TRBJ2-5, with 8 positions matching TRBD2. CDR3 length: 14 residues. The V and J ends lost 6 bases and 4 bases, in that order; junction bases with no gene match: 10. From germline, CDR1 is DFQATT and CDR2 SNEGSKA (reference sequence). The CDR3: CSARTGGRRETQYF. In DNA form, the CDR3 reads TGCAGTGCAAGGACGGGGGGGAGGAGAGAGACCCAGTACTTC.

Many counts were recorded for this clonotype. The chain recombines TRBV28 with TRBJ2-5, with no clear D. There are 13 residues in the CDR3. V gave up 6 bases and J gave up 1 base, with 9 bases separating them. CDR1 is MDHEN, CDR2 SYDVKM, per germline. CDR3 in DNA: TGTGCCAGCAGCTCCCGGCCCCAAGAGACCCAGTACTTC. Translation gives CASSSRPQETQYF.